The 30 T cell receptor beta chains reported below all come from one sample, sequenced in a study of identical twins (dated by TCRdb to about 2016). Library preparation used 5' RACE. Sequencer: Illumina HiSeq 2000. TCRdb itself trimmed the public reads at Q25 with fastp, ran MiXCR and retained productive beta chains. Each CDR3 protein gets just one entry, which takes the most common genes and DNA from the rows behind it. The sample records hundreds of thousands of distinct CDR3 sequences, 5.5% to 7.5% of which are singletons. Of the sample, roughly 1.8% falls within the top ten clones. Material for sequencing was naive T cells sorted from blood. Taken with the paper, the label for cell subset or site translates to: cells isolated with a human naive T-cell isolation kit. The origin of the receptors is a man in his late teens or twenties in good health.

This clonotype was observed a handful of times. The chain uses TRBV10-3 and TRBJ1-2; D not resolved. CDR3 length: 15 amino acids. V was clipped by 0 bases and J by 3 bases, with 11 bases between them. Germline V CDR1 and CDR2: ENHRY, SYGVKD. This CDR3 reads CAISESRTDYYGYTF. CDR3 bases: TGTGCCATCAGTGAGTCTAGGACGGACTACTATGGCTACACCTTC.

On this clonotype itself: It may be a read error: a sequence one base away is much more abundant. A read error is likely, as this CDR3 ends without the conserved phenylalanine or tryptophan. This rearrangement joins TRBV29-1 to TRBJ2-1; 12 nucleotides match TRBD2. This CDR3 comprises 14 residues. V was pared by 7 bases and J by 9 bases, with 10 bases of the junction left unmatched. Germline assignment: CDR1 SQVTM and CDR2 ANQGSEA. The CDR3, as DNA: TGCAGCGCCGAAAGACTAGCGGGAGACGGTGAGCAGTTCCTC. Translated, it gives CSAERLAGDGEQFL.

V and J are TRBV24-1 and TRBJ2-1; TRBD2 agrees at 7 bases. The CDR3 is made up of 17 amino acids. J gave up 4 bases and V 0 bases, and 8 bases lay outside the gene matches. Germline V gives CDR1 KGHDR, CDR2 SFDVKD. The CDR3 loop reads CATSDLPTGTKYNEQFF. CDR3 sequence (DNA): TGTGCCACCAGTGATTTGCCTACCGGGACTAAATACAATGAGCAGTTCTTC.

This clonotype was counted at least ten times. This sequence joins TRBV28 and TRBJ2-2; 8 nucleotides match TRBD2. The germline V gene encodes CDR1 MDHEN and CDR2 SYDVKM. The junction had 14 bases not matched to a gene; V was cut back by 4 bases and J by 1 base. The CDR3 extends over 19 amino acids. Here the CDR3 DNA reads TGTGCCAGCAGTTCCCCCTTGCCGGGGGGGGCCGGGAACACCGGGGAGCTGTTTTTT. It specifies CASSSPLPGGAGNTGELFF.

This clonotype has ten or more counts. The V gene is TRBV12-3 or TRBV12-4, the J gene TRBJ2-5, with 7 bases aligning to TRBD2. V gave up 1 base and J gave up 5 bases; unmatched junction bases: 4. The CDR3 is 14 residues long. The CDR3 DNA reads TGTGCCAGCAGTTTAGTGGGGGGGACTGAGACCCAGTACTTC. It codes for CASSLVGGTETQYF.

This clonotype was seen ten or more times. CDR3 DNA sequence: TGCGCCAGCAGCTGGAGCGGCTCCTACAATGAGCAGTTCTTC. Residues: CASSWSGSYNEQFF. The chain combines TRBV5-1 with TRBJ2-1; tentatively, D is TRBD2 (5 bases). The CDR3 has 14 amino acids. With 3 bases removed from V and 0 bases from J, the gap between germline ends came to 7 bases. The germline V gene encodes CDR1 SGHRS and CDR2 YFSETQ. Based on the CDR3 plus reference TRBV5-1 and TRBJ2-1, the full variable domain is KAGVTQTPRYLIKTRGQQVTLSCSPISGHRSVSWYQQTPGQGLQFLFEYFSETQRNKGNFPGRFSGRQFSNSRSEMNVSTLELGDSALYLCASSWSGSYNEQFFGPGTRLTVL.

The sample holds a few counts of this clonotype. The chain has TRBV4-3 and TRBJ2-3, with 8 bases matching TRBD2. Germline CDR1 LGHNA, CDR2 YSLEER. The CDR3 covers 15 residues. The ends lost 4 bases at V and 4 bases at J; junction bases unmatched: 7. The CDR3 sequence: CASSLRSGSADTQYF. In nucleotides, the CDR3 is TGCGCCAGCAGCCTCCGAAGCGGGAGCGCAGATACGCAGTATTTT.

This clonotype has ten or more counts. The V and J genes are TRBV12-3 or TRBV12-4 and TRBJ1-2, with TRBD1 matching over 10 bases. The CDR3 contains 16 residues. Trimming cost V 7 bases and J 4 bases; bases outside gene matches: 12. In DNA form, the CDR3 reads TGTGCCAGCACCCTCGGGACAGGGGCGTTCATCTATGGCTACACCTTC. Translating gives CASTLGTGAFIYGYTF.

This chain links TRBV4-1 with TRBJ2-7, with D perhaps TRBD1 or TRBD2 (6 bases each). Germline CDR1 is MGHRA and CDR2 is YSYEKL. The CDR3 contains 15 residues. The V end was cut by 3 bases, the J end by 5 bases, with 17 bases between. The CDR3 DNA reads TGCGCCAGCAGCCATCTAAGGGGGGAGGTGAACGAGCAGTACTTC. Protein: CASSHLRGEVNEQYF.

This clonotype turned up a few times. CDR3 sequence: CASSFYGKTEAFF. CDR3 nucleotide sequence: TGTGCCAGCAGCTTTTATGGGAAAACTGAAGCTTTCTTT. The chain has TRBV5-5 and TRBJ1-1; no clear D. Germline CDR1 and CDR2: SGHKS and YYEKEE (reference sequence). V was cut by 2 bases and J by 5 bases, with 10 bases left in between. The CDR3 totals 13 residues.

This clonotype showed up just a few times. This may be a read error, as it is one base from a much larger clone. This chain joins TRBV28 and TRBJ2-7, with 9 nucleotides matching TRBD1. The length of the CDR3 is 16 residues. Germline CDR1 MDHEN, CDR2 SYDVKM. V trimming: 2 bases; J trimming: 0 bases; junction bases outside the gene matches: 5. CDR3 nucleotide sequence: TGTGCCAGCAGTTTACGACAGGGGGATAGCTCCTACGAGCAGTACTTC. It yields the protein CASSLRQGDSSYEQYF.

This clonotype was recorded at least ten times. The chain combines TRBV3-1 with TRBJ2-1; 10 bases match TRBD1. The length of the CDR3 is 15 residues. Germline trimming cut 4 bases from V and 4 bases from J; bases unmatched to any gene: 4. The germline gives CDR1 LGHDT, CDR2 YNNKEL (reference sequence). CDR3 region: CASSRTGGPYNEQFF. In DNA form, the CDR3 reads TGTGCCAGCAGCCGGACAGGGGGGCCTTACAATGAGCAGTTCTTC.

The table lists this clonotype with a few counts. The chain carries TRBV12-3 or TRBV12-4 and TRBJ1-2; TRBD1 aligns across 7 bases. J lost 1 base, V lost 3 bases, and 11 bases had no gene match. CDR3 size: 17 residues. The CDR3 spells CASSFTRDRTGNYGYTF. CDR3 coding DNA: TGTGCCAGCAGTTTTACCAGGGACAGAACGGGTAACTATGGCTACACCTTC.

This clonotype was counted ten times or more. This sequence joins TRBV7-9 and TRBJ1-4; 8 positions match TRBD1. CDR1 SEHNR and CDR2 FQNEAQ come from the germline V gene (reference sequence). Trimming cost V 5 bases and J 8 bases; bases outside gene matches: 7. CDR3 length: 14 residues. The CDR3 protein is CASSRTGIEEKLFF. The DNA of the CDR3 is TGTGCCAGCAGCCGGACAGGGATAGAGGAAAAACTGTTTTTT. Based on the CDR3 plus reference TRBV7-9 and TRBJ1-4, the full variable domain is DTGVSQNPRHKITKRGQNVTFRCDPISEHNRLYWYRQTLGQGPEFLTYFQNEAQLEKSRLLSDRFSAERPKGSFSTLEIQRTEQGDSAMYLCASSRTGIEEKLFFGSGTQLSVL.

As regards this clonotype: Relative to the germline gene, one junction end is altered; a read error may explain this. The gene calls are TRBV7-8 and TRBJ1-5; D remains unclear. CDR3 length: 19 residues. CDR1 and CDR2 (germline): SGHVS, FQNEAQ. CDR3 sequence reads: CASSLEAAGSVYSYQPQHF. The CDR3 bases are TGTGCCAGCAGCTTAGAGGCAGCCGGATCGGTCTATAGCTATCAGCCCCAGCATTTT.

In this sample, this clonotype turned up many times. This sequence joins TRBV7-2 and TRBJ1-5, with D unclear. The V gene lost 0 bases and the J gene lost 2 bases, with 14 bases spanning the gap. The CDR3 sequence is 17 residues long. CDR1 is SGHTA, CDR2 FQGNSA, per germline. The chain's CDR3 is CASSLAVVGGRNQPQHF. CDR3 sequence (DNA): TGTGCCAGCAGCTTAGCGGTGGTAGGAGGGCGCAATCAGCCCCAGCATTTT.

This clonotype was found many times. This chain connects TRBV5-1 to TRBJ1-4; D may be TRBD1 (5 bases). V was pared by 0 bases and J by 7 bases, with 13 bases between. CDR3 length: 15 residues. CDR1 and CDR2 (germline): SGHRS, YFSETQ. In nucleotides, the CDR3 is TGCGCCAGCAGCTTGGTCGGGCAGGGAGCTGAAAAACTGTTTTTT. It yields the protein CASSLVGQGAEKLFF.

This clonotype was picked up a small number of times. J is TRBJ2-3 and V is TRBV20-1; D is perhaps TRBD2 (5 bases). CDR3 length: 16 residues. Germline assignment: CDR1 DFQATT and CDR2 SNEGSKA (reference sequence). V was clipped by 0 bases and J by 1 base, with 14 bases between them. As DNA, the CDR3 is TGCAGTGCTAGAGATATAAGGGCAGCGGGCACAGATACGCAGTATTTT. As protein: CSARDIRAAGTDTQYF.

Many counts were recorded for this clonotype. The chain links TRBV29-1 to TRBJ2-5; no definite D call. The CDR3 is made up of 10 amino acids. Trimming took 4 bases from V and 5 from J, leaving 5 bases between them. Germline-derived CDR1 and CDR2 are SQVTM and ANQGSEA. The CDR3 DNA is TGCAGCGTTGTTGTGGAGACCCAGTACTTC. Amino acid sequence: CSVVVETQYF. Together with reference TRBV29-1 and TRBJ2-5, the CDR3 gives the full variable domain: SAVISQKPSRDICQRGTSLTIQCQVDSQVTMMFWYRQQPGQSLTLIATANQGSEATYESGFVIDKFPISRPNLTFSTLTVSNMSPEDSSIYLCSVVVETQYFGPGTRLLVL.

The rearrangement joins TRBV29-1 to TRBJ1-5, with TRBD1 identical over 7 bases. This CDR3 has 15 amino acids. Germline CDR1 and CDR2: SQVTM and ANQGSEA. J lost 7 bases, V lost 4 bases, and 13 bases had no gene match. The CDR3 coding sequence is TGCAGCGTTGTGTTTGGGACAGCTCGAGGACAGCCCCAGCATTTT. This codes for CSVVFGTARGQPQHF.

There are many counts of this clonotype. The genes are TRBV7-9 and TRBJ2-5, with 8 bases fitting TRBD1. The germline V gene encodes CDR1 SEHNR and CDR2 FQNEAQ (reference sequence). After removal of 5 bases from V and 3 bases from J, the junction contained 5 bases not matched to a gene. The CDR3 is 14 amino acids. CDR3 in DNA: TGTGCCAGCAGCGTTACAGGGGGAGAAGAGACCCAGTACTTC. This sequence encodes CASSVTGGEETQYF. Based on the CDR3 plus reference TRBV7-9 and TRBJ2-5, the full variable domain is DTGVSQNPRHKITKRGQNVTFRCDPISEHNRLYWYRQTLGQGPEFLTYFQNEAQLEKSRLLSDRFSAERPKGSFSTLEIQRTEQGDSAMYLCASSVTGGEETQYFGPGTRLLVL.

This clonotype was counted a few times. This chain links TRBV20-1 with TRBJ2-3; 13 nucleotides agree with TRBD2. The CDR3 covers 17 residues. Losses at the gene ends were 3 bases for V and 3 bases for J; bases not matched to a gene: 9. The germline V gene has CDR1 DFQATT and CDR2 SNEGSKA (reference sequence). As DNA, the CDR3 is TGCAGTGCTAGTGGACTAGCGGGAGCCGTCAGGACAGATACGCAGTATTTT. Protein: CSASGLAGAVRTDTQYF.

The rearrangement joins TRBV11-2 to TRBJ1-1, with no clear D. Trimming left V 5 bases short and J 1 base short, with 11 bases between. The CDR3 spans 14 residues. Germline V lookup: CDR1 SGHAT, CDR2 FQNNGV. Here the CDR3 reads CASSRRAGNTEAFF. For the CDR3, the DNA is TGTGCCAGCAGCCGACGGGCAGGGAACACTGAAGCTTTCTTT.

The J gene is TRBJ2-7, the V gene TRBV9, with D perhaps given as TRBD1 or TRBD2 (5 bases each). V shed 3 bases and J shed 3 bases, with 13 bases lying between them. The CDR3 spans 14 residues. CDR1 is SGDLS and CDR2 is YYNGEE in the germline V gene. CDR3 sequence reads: CASSGGRDLYEQYF. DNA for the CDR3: TGTGCCAGCAGCGGGGGACGGGATCTCTACGAGCAGTACTTC.

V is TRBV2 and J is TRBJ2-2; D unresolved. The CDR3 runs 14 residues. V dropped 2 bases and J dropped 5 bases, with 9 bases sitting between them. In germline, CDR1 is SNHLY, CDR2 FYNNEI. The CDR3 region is CASSETSFTGELFF. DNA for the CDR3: TGTGCCAGCAGTGAAACCAGTTTTACCGGGGAGCTGTTTTTT.

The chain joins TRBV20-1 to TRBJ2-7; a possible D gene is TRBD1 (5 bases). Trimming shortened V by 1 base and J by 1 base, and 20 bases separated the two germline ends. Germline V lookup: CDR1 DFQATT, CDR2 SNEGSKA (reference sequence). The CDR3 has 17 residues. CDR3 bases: TGCAGTGCTAGAGTGGCGCTAGAGGCCCACAGGTCCTACGAGCAGTACTTC. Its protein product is CSARVALEAHRSYEQYF.

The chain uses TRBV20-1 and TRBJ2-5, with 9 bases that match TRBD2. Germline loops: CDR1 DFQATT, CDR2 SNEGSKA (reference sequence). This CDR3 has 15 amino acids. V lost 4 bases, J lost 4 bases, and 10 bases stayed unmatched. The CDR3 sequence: CSAMIAGGLRETQYF. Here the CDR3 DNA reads TGCAGTGCTATGATTGCGGGAGGGCTGAGAGAGACCCAGTACTTC.

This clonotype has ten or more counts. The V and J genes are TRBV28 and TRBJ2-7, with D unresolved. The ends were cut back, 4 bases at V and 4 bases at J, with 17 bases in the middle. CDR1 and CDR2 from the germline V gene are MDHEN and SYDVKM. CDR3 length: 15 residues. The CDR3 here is CASSSRRLKTYEQYF. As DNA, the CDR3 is TGTGCCAGCAGTTCGCGTCGACTGAAAACTTACGAGCAGTACTTC. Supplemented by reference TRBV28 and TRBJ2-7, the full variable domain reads DVKVTQSSRYLVKRTGEKVFLECVQDMDHENMFWYRQDPGLGLRLIYFSYDVKMKEKGDIPEGYSVSREKKERFSLILESASTNQTSMYLCASSSRRLKTYEQYFGPGTRLTVT.

CDR3 region: CASSFRRGSNTEAFF. CDR3 bases: TGCGCCAGCAGCTTCAGACGGGGGTCGAACACTGAAGCTTTCTTT. The chain couples TRBV5-1 to TRBJ1-1, with a tentative D call TRBD1 (5 bases). The V end lost 2 bases, the J end lost 1 base, and 12 bases lay between the germline ends. Germline lookup yields CDR1 SGHRS and CDR2 YFSETQ. The CDR3 has 15 amino acids. Drawing the rest from reference TRBV5-1 and TRBJ1-1, the complete variable domain is KAGVTQTPRYLIKTRGQQVTLSCSPISGHRSVSWYQQTPGQGLQFLFEYFSETQRNKGNFPGRFSGRQFSNSRSEMNVSTLELGDSALYLCASSFRRGSNTEAFFGQGTRLTVV.

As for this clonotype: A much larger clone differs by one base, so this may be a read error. CDR3 sequence (DNA): TGTGCCAGCAGTACGACGGGTTGGGACGAGCAGTACTTC. Amino acid sequence: CASSTTGWDEQYF. V usage is TRBV12-3 or TRBV12-4 and J usage is TRBJ2-7; D is ambiguous. This CDR3 spans 13 amino acids. Between the trimmed V and J ends, which lost 5 bases and 5 bases, there was a span of 13 bases.